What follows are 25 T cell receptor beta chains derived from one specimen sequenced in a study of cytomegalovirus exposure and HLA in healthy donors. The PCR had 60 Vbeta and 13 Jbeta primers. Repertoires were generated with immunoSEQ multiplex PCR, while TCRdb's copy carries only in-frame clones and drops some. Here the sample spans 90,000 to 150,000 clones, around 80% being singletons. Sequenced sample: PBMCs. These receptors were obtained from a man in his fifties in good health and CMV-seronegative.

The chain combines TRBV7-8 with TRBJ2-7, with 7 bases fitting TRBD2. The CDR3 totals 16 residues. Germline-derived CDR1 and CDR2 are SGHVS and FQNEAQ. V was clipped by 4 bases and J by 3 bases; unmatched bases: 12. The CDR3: CASSSFRLAERYEQYF. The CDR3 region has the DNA TGTGCCAGCAGCTCTTTTCGACTAGCAGAGCGCTACGAGCAGTACTTC. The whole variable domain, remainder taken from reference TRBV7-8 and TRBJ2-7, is GAGVSQSPRYKVAKRGQDVALRCDPISGHVSLFWYQQALGQGPEFLTYFQNEAQLDKSGLPSDRFFAERPEGSVSTLKIQRTQQEDSAVYLCASSSFRLAERYEQYFGPGTRLTVT.

The CDR3 DNA is TGTGCCAGCAGCTTAGTTTTTGGGACAGGGGGAACTGAAGCTTTCTTT. Protein: CASSLVFGTGGTEAFF. The V call is TRBV7-9, the J call TRBJ1-1; TRBD1 aligns across 11 bases. Germline V CDR1 and CDR2: SEHNR, FQNEAQ (reference sequence). J gave up 5 bases and V 1 base, and 6 bases lay outside the gene matches. CDR3 length equals 16 residues. The full variable domain, its missing parts supplied by reference TRBV7-9 and TRBJ1-1, is DTGVSQNPRHKITKRGQNVTFRCDPISEHNRLYWYRQTLGQGPEFLTYFQNEAQLEKSRLLSDRFSAERPKGSFSTLEIQRTEQGDSAMYLCASSLVFGTGGTEAFFGQGTRLTVV.

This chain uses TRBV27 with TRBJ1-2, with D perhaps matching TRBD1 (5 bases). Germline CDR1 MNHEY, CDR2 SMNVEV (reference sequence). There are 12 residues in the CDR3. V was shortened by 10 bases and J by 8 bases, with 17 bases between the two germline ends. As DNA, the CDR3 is TGTGCCACCAAGTTTCCGGAGGGGGGCTACACCTTC. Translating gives CATKFPEGGYTF.

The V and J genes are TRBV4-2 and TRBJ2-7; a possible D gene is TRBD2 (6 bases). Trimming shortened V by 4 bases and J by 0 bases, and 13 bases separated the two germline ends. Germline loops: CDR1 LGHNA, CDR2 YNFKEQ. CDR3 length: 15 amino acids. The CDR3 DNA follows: TGTGCCAGCAGCCTACACTGGGAGGTCTCCTACGAGCAGTACTTC. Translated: CASSLHWEVSYEQYF.

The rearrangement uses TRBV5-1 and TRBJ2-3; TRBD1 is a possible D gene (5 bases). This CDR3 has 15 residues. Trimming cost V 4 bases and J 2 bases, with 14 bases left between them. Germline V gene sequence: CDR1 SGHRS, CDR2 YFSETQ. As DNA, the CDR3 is TGCGCCAGCAGCCGAGAGGACACCTACACAGATACGCAGTATTTT. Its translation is CASSREDTYTDTQYF.

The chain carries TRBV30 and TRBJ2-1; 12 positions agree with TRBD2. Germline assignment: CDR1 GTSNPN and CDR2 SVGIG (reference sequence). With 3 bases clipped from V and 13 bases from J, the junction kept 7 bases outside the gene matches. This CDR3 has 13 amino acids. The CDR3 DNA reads TGTGCCTGGAGCGCTACTAGCGGGGGGCTTCAGTTCTTC. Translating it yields CAWSATSGGLQFF.

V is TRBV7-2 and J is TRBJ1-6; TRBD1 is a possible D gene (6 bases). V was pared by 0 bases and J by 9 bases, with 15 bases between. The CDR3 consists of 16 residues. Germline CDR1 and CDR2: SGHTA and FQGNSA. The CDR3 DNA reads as TGTGCCAGCAGCTTAGCCCCGGACAGTTGGAGTTCACCCCTCCACTTT. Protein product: CASSLAPDSWSSPLHF.

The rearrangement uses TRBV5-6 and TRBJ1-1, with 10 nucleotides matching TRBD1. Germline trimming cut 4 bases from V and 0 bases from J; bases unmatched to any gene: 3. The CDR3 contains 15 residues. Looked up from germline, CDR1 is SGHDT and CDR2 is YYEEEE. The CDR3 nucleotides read TGTGCCAGCAGCGGGGACAGGGGACTGAACACTGAAGCTTTCTTT. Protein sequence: CASSGDRGLNTEAFF. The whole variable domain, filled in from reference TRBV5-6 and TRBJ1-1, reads DAGVTQSPTHLIKTRGQQVTLRCSPKSGHDTVSWYQQALGQGPQFIFQYYEEEERQRGNFPDRFSGHQFPNYSSELNVNALLLGDSALYLCASSGDRGLNTEAFFGQGTRLTVV.

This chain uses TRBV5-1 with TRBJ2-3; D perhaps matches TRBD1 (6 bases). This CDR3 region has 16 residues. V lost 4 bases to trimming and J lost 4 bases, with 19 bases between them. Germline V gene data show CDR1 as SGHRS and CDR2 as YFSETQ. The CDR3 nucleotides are TGCGCCAGCAGCGGACGACTGGGGGCAGGGGCAGATACGCAGTATTTT. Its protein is CASSGRLGAGADTQYF.

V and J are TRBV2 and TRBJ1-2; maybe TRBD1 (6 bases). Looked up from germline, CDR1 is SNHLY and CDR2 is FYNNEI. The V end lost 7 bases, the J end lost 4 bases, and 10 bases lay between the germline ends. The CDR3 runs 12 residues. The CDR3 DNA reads TGTGCCAGCAACGAACAGGGCTATGGCTACACCTTC. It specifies CASNEQGYGYTF.

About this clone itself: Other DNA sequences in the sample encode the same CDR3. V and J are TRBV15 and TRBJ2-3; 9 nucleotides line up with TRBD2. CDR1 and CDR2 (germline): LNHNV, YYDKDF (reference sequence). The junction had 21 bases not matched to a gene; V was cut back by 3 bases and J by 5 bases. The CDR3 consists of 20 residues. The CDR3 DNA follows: TGTGCCACCAGCAGGGGCATAGCGGGAGACTCCCACAGAATTAGAGATACGCAGTATTTT. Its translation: CATSRGIAGDSHRIRDTQYF.

CDR3 sequence reads: CASSPRDSRPDTQYF. CDR3 in DNA: TGTGCCAGCAGTCCCCGGGACTCCAGGCCAGATACGCAGTATTTT. This chain links TRBV27 with TRBJ2-3; weak D call: TRBD2 (6 bases). The CDR3 length is 15 residues. Trimming pared 5 bases from V and 4 bases from J, leaving 16 bases between. Per germline, CDR1 MNHEY and CDR2 SMNVEV (reference sequence).

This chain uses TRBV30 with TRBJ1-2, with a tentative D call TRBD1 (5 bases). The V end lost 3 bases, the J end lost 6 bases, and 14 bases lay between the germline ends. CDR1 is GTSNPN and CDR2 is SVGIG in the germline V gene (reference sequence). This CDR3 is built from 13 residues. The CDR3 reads CAWRSQGHHGYTF. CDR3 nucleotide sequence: TGTGCCTGGAGATCGCAGGGTCATCATGGCTACACCTTC.

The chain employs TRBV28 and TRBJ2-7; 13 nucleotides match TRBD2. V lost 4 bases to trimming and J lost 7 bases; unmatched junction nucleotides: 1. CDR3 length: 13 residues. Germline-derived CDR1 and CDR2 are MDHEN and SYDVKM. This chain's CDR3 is CASSSGLAGEQYF. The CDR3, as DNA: TGTGCCAGCAGTTCGGGACTAGCGGGAGAGCAGTACTTC.

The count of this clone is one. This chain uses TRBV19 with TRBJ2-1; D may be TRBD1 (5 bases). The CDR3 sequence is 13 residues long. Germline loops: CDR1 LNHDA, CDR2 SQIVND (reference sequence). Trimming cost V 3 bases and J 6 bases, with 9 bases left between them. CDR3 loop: CASSMVTANEQFF. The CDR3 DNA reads TGTGCCAGTAGTATGGTGACAGCCAATGAGCAGTTCTTC. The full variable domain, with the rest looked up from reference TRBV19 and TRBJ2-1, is DGGITQSPKYLFRKEGQNVTLSCEQNLNHDAMYWYRQDPGQGLRLIYYSQIVNDFQKGDIAEGYSVSREKKESFPLTVTSAQKNPTAFYLCASSMVTANEQFFGPGTRLTVL.

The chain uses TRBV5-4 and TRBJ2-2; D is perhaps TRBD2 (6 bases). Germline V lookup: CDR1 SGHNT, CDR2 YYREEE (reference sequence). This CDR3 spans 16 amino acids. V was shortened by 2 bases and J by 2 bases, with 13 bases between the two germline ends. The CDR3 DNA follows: TGTGCCAGCAGCTTCCCGACCGGGAGCAACACCGGGGAGCTGTTTTTT. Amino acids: CASSFPTGSNTGELFF.

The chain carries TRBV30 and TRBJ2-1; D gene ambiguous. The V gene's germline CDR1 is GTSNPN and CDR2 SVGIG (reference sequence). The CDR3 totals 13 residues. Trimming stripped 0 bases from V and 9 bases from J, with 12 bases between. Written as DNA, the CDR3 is TGTGCCTGGAGTGTCCGGTCGTTCGGTGAGCAGTTCTTC. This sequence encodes CAWSVRSFGEQFF.

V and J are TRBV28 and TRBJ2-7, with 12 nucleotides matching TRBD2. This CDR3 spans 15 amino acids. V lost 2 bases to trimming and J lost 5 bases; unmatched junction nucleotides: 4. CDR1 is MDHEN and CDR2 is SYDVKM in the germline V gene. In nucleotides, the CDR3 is TGTGCCAGCAGTTTAGAGACTAGCGGGAGCCACGAGCAGTACTTC. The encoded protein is CASSLETSGSHEQYF.

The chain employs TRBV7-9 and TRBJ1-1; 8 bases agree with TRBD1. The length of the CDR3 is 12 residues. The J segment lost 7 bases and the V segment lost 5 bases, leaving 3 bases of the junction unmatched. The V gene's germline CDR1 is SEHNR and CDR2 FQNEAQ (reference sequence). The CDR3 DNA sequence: TGTGCCAGCAGCCCCGGGACAGGTGAAGCTTTCTTT. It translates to CASSPGTGEAFF. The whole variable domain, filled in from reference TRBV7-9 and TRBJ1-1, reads DTGVSQNPRHKITKRGQNVTFRCDPISEHNRLYWYRQTLGQGPEFLTYFQNEAQLEKSRLLSDRFSAERPKGSFSTLEIQRTEQGDSAMYLCASSPGTGEAFFGQGTRLTVV.

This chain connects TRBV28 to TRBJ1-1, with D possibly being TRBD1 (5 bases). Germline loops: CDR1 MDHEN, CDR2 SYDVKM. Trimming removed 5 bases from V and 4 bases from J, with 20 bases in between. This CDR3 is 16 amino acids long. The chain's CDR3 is CASSPSPGKGSTEAFF. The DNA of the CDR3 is TGTGCCAGCAGTCCGTCCCCAGGGAAGGGAAGCACTGAAGCTTTCTTT.

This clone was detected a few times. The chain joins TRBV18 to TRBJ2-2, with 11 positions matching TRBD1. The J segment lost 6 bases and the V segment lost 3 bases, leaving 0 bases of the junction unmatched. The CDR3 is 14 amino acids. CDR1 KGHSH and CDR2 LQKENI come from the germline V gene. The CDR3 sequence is CASSPGQGAGELFF. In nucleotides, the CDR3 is TGTGCCAGCTCACCGGGACAGGGGGCCGGGGAGCTGTTTTTT. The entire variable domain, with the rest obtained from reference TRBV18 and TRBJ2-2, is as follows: NAGVMQNPRHLVRRRGQEARLRCSPMKGHSHVYWYRQLPEEGLKFMVYLQKENIIDESGMPKERFSAEFPKEGPSILRIQQVVRGDSAAYFCASSPGQGAGELFFGEGSRLTVL.

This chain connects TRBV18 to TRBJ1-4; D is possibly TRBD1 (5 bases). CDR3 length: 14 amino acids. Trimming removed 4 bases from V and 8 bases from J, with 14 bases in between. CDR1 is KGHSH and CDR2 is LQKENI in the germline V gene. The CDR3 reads CASSLQGRKEKLFF. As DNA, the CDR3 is TGTGCCAGCTCACTCCAGGGAAGAAAAGAAAAACTGTTTTTT.

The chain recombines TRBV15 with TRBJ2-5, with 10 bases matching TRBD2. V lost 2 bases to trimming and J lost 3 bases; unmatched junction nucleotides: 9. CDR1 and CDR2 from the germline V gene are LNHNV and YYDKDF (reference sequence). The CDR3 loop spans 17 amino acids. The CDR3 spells CATSRSLTGLAEETQYF. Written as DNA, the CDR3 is TGTGCCACCAGCAGATCACTCACTGGACTAGCGGAAGAGACCCAGTACTTC.

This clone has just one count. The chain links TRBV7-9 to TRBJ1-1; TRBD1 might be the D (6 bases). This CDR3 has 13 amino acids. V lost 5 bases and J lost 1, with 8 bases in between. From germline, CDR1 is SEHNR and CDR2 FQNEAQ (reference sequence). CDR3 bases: TGTGCCAGCAGCCAGACAGGGAACACTGAAGCTTTCTTT. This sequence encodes CASSQTGNTEAFF. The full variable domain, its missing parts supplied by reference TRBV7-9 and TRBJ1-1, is DTGVSQNPRHKITKRGQNVTFRCDPISEHNRLYWYRQTLGQGPEFLTYFQNEAQLEKSRLLSDRFSAERPKGSFSTLEIQRTEQGDSAMYLCASSQTGNTEAFFGQGTRLTVV.

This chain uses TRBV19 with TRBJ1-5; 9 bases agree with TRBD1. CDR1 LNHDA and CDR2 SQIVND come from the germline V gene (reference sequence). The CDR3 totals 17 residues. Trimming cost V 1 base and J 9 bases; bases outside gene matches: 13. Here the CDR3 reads CASSIGGQGHPTRPQHF. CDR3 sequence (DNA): TGTGCCAGTAGTATAGGGGGACAGGGCCACCCTACGCGGCCCCAGCATTTT.